Shown below are 9 T cell receptor beta chains from a single sample sequenced in a study of T cells in narcolepsy. The method was immunoSEQ multiplex PCR; TCRdb's version includes in-frame clones alone and lacks a portion of them. The table lists 8,000 to 8,500 clones, about 61% of them singletons. Sequenced: CD45RA- memory CD8+ T cells from PBMCs. These receptors were taken from a human donor with narcolepsy.

The chain has TRBV9 and TRBJ2-3; the D gene is possibly TRBD1 (7 bases). Looked up from germline, CDR1 is SGDLS and CDR2 is YYNGEE. The V end lost 0 bases, the J end lost 2 bases, and 13 bases lay between the germline ends. The CDR3 length is 16 residues. In DNA form, the CDR3 reads TGTGCCAGCAGCGTAGGTCAGGGGGGCACCACAGATACGCAGTATTTT. Translating it yields CASSVGQGGTTDTQYF.

This clone was seen only a few times. The rearrangement joins TRBV4-2 to TRBJ1-5, with no clear D. Trimming stripped 5 bases from V and 9 bases from J, with 5 bases between. The CDR3 consists of 10 residues. Per germline, CDR1 LGHNA and CDR2 YNFKEQ. CDR3 DNA: TGTGCCAGCAGCTACCCGCCCCAGCATTTT. Protein: CASSYPPQHF.

This chain connects TRBV12-2 to TRBJ1-6; the D segment call TRBD1 is taken from the table without a DNA check. TRBV12-2 is an annotated pseudogene. CDR3 size: 15 residues. As DNA, the CDR3 is TGTGCAAGTCGCTTTGTCAGGGGATCAGGTTCACCCCTCCACTTT. This encodes CASRFVRGSGSPLHF.

The chain is built from TRBV4-1 and TRBJ1-4; D is unresolved. Germline V gene data show CDR1 as MGHRA and CDR2 as YSYEKL. The CDR3 is made up of 15 amino acids. V gave up 0 bases and J gave up 4 bases, with 9 bases separating them. CDR3 in DNA: TGCGCCAGCAGCCAAGAGTCAGGTAGTAATGAAAAACTGTTTTTT. Protein sequence: CASSQESGSNEKLFF.

This clone was seen more than once but under ten times. The chain is built from TRBV2 and TRBJ1-2, with a tentative D call TRBD1 (6 bases). CDR1 SNHLY and CDR2 FYNNEI come from the germline V gene. V lost 0 bases to trimming and J lost 7 bases, with 18 bases between them. The CDR3 spans 16 residues. CDR3 amino acids: CASSEALRSRGGGYTF. In nucleotides, the CDR3 is TGTGCCAGCAGTGAAGCCCTGAGGTCCAGGGGTGGTGGCTACACCTTC.

Remarks on this clone: This likely came from a read error, as a far larger clone is one base away. The chain has TRBV7-9 and TRBJ2-1; 16 bases align to TRBD2. Losses at the gene ends were 1 base for V and 4 bases for J; bases not matched to a gene: 4. Germline V gives CDR1 SEHNR, CDR2 FQNEAQ (reference sequence). The CDR3 totals 18 residues. In DNA, the CDR3 is TGTGCCAGCAGCTTAGGTCCGGGACTAGCGGGGGGGTACAATGAGCAGTTCTTC. It is translated as CASSLGPGLAGGYNEQFF.

On this clone itself: Its ends do not fully match the called genes, so a read error is possible. The CDR3 region is CAGRLLKGQGIQETQYF. The CDR3 DNA reads as TGTGCCGGCAGGTTACTTAAAGGACAGGGAATCCAAGAGACCCAGTACTTC. V is TRBV9 and J is TRBJ2-5, with 8 bases identical to TRBD1. This CDR3 is 17 amino acids long. Germline CDR1 reads SGDLS; CDR2 reads YYNGEE.

J is TRBJ2-1 and V is TRBV4-3; D is unresolved. The CDR3 runs 13 residues. Germline-derived CDR1 and CDR2 are LGHNA and YSLEER. V gave up 3 bases and J gave up 2 bases, with 5 bases separating them. The CDR3 sequence is CASSHYTYNEQFF. The CDR3 DNA is TGCGCCAGCAGCCATTACACCTACAATGAGCAGTTCTTC.

The chain links TRBV6-8 to TRBJ2-1; D is tentatively TRBD1 or TRBD2 (5 bases each). CDR3 length equals 15 residues. V was trimmed by 4 bases and J by 8 bases, leaving 18 bases between them. Germline V gene sequence: CDR1 MNHGY, CDR2 SAAAGT. The CDR3 protein is CASSFLEGPRDEQFF. The CDR3 bases are TGTGCCAGCAGTTTTCTCGAGGGGCCCCGGGATGAGCAGTTCTTC.